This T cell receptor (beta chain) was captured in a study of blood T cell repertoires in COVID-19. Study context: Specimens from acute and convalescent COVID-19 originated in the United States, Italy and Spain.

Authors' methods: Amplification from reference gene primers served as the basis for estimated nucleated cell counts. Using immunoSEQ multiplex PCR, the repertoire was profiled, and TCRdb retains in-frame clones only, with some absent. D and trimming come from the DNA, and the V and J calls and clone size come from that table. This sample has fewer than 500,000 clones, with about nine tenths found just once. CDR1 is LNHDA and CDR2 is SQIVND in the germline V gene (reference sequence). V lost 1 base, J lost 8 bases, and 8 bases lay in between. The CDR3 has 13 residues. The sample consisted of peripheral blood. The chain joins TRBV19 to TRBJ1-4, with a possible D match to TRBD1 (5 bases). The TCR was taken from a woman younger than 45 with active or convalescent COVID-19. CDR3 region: CASSIVRGEKLFF. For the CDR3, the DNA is TGTGCCAGTAGTATAGTTAGGGGAGAAAAACTGTTTTTT. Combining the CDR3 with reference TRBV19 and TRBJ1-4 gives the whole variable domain DGGITQSPKYLFRKEGQNVTLSCEQNLNHDAMYWYRQDPGQGLRLIYYSQIVNDFQKGDIAEGYSVSREKKESFPLTVTSAQKNPTAFYLCASSIVRGEKLFFGSGTQLSVL.